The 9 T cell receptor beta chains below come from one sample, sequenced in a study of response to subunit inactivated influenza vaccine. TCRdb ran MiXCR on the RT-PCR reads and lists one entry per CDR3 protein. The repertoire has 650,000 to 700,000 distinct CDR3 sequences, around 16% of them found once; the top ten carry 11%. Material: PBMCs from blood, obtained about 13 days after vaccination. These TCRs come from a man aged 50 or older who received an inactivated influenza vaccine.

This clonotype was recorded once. CDR3 loop: CSAEPGGPYEQYF. The CDR3 nucleotides are TGCAGTGCTGAGCCGGGAGGGCCTTACGAGCAGTACTTC. V usage is TRBV20-1 and J usage is TRBJ2-7, with TRBD2 identical over 8 bases. CDR3 length: 13 amino acids. Germline V gene sequence: CDR1 DFQATT, CDR2 SNEGSKA (reference sequence). The V and J ends lost 5 bases and 4 bases, in that order; junction bases with no gene match: 7.

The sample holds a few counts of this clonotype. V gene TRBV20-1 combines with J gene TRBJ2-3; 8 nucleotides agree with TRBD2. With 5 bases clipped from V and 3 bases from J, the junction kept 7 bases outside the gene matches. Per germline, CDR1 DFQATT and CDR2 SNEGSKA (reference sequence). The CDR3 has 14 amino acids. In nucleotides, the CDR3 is TGCAGTGCTGGAAGCGGGAGTCGGACAGATACGCAGTATTTT. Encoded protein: CSAGSGSRTDTQYF.

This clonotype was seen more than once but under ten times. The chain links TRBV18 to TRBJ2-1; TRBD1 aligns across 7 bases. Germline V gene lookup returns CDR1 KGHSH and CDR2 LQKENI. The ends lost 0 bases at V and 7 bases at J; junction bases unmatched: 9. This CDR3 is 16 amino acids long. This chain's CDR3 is CASSPPSQGLRNEQFF. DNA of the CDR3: TGTGCCAGCTCACCACCATCACAGGGGCTGAGGAATGAGCAGTTCTTC.

Here the CDR3 reads CASSLAGTSGTSYEQYF. In DNA, the CDR3 is TGTGCCAGCAGCTTAGCCGGGACTAGCGGCACCTCCTACGAGCAGTACTTC. The genes are TRBV7-2 and TRBJ2-7; 11 bases are a match to TRBD2. V shed 0 bases, J shed 0 bases, and the junction held 4 bases outside the gene matches. The CDR3 spans 17 residues. Germline V CDR1 and CDR2: SGHTA, FQGNSA. Supplemented by reference TRBV7-2 and TRBJ2-7, the full variable domain reads GAGVSQSPSNKVTEKGKDVELRCDPISGHTALYWYRQSLGQGLEFLIYFQGNSAPDKSGLPSDRFSAERTGGSVSTLTIQRTQQEDSAVYLCASSLAGTSGTSYEQYFGPGTRLTVT.

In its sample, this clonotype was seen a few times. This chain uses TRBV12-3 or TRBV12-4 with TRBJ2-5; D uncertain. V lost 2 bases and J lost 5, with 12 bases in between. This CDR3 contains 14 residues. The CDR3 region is CASSLNRVGETQYF. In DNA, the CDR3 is TGTGCCAGCAGTTTAAATCGGGTCGGGGAGACCCAGTACTTC.

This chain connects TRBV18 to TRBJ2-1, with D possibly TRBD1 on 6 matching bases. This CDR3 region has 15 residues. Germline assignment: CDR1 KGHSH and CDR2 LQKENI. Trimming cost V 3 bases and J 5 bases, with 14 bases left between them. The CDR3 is CASSPIRTDNNEQFF. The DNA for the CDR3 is TGTGCCAGCTCACCGATCCGGACAGACAACAATGAGCAGTTCTTC.

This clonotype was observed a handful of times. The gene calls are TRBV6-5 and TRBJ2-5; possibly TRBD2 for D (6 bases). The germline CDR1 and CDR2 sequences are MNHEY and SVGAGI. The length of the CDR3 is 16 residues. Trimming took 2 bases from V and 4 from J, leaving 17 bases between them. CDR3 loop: CASSYPPGSGRETQYF. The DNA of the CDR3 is TGTGCCAGCAGTTACCCCCCCGGTAGCGGAAGAGAGACCCAGTACTTC.

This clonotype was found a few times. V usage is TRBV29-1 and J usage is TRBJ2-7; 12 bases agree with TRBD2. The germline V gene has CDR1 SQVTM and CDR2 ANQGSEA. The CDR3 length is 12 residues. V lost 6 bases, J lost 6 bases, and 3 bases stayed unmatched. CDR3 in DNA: TGCAGCGTGACTAGCGGGAGTCTCGAGCAGTACTTC. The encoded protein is CSVTSGSLEQYF.

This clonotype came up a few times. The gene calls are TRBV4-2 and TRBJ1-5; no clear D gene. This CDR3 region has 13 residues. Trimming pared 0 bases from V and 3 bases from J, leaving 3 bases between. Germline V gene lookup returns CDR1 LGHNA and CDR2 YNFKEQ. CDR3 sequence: CASSQEFNQPQHF. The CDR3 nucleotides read TGTGCCAGCAGCCAAGAGTTCAATCAGCCCCAGCATTTT.